Presented here are 2 T cell receptor beta chains from one specimen sequenced in a study of cytomegalovirus exposure and HLA in healthy donors. PCR employed 60 Vbeta and 13 Jbeta primers. Repertoires were generated with immunoSEQ multiplex PCR, while TCRdb's copy carries only in-frame clones and drops some. The sample comprises some 95,000 clones, 80% of which are singletons, and around 7% rests with the top ten. The specimen was PBMCs. These receptors all stem from a man between 25 and 39 years old in good health and CMV-seronegative.

The sample holds one count of this clone. V and J are TRBV6-4 and TRBJ2-2; 8 bases are a match to TRBD1. J lost 3 bases, V lost 8 bases, and 2 bases had no gene match. This CDR3 has 13 residues. The germline V gene has CDR1 MRHNA and CDR2 SNTAGT. The CDR3 here is CASQTGDTGELFF. The CDR3 nucleotides read TGTGCCAGCCAGACAGGGGACACCGGGGAGCTGTTTTTT.

The gene calls are TRBV7-8 and TRBJ2-7, with 7 bases identical to TRBD1. CDR3 length: 14 amino acids. The V gene's germline CDR1 is SGHVS and CDR2 FQNEAQ. J lost 8 bases, V lost 4 bases, and 11 bases had no gene match. The CDR3 protein is CASSSSGIGGKQYF. CDR3 DNA: TGTGCCAGCAGCTCTTCAGGAATAGGGGGCAAGCAGTACTTC.